These 9 T cell receptor beta chains share one sample of origin, sequenced in a study of blood T cells in healthy people across ages. Combining a sample-barcoded 5' primer with a J-beta primer mix, a second PCR ran for about 6 to 11 cycles. TCRdb called the 5' RACE reads again in MiXCR, with one record for every CDR3 protein. The sample includes 600,000 to 1,000,000 distinct CDR3 sequences, 58% seen only once; the top ten take 22%. The sequencing input was blood. These receptors originate from a man aged 25 to 40 in good health.

The V call is TRBV20-1, the J call TRBJ2-1; possibly TRBD1 or TRBD2 for D (5 bases each). Germline loops: CDR1 DFQATT, CDR2 SNEGSKA (reference sequence). The germline V and J ends were trimmed by 0 bases and 7 bases, with 22 bases remaining between them. This CDR3 has 17 amino acids. CDR3 coding DNA: TGCAGTGCTAGAGATCCGTTTTTTTCTTTCGAGGGGAATGAGCAGTTCTTC. Translation gives CSARDPFFSFEGNEQFF.

The chain couples TRBV20-1 to TRBJ2-7; D tentatively fits TRBD1 or TRBD2 (5 bases each). The end of the DNA fits TRBJ2-5 better, so the J call may be wrong. The germline V gene encodes CDR1 DFQATT and CDR2 SNEGSKA (reference sequence). This CDR3 region has 14 residues. CDR3 residues: CSARDLRGGETQYF. The CDR3 region has the DNA TGCAGTGCTAGAGATCTGAGGGGTGGGGAGACCCAGTACTTC.

The chain has TRBV12-3 or TRBV12-4 and TRBJ1-2, with no clear D. Trimming cost V 4 bases and J 2 bases, with 8 bases left between them. The CDR3 contains 13 residues. CDR3 sequence (DNA): TGTGCCAGCAGTTCTCAGGTGAACTATGGCTACACCTTC. As protein: CASSSQVNYGYTF.

This clonotype was counted a few times. The chain couples TRBV29-1 to TRBJ2-3; 8 bases match TRBD2. Germline V gene sequence: CDR1 SQVTM, CDR2 ANQGSEA. CDR3 length equals 14 residues. J was trimmed by 2 bases and V by 6 bases; bases with no gene match: 7. The CDR3 DNA sequence: TGCAGCGTCGGTAGCGGGGTTAACACAGATACGCAGTATTTT. As protein: CSVGSGVNTDTQYF.

V is TRBV12-5 and J is TRBJ2-7; TRBD2 aligns across 7 bases. CDR1 and CDR2 from the germline V gene are LGHNT and FRNRAP. CDR3 length: 14 amino acids. V was pared by 5 bases and J by 3 bases, with 7 bases of the junction left unmatched. The CDR3 region is CASGRTRNRYEQYF. CDR3 in DNA: TGTGCTAGTGGTCGGACTAGAAATCGCTACGAGCAGTACTTC.

This clonotype has just one count. The rearrangement joins TRBV4-3 to TRBJ2-1; D is perhaps TRBD2 (5 bases). V was pared by 1 base and J by 9 bases, with 16 bases between. In germline, CDR1 is LGHNA, CDR2 YSLEER. CDR3 length equals 15 residues. CDR3 residues: CASSQVGEPNTEQFF. CDR3 coding DNA: TGCGCCAGCAGCCAAGTCGGGGAGCCCAACACTGAGCAGTTCTTC.

The chain combines TRBV4-1 with TRBJ2-3; D gene ambiguous. Germline V gives CDR1 MGHRA, CDR2 YSYEKL. V shed 4 bases and J shed 2 bases, with 16 bases lying between them. The CDR3 totals 16 residues. The CDR3 region is CASSRLTGEVTDTQYF. CDR3 in DNA: TGCGCCAGCAGCCGTCTTACCGGAGAAGTCACAGATACGCAGTATTTT.

V and J are TRBV7-3 and TRBJ2-1, with 7 bases fitting TRBD2. CDR1 SGHTA and CDR2 FQGTGA come from the germline V gene. Losses at the gene ends were 5 bases for V and 8 bases for J; bases not matched to a gene: 12. CDR3 length equals 15 residues. CDR3 residues: CASSPSGLSGDEQFF. CDR3 DNA sequence: TGTGCCAGCAGCCCTAGCGGACTTTCAGGCGATGAGCAGTTCTTC.

The V and J genes are TRBV2 and TRBJ1-4; TRBD1 is a possible D gene (6 bases). CDR1 SNHLY and CDR2 FYNNEI come from the germline V gene. The CDR3 extends over 15 amino acids. The V and J ends lost 5 bases and 8 bases respectively, with 18 bases between them. This CDR3 is CASSQETGAYEKLFF. Here the CDR3 DNA reads TGTGCCAGCAGTCAAGAGACAGGAGCTTACGAAAAACTGTTTTTT.